This TCR beta chain is drawn from a study of shared T cell receptors in the human thymus. The germline gives CDR1 SGHRS, CDR2 YFSETQ. The CDR3 runs to 17 residues. The V segment lost 2 bases and the J segment 1 base; nucleotides outside the gene matches: 7. Repertoires were generated with immunoSEQ multiplex PCR, while TCRdb's copy carries only in-frame clones and drops some. The data show hundreds of thousands of clones, roughly 90% seen once. These data are also associated with another study on human thymus T cells. That report adds: Having corrective surgery for congenital heart defects, healthy Finnish infants were the ones who donated. Resections from corrective heart surgery supplied the thymus tissue. Thymic and blood repertoires seemed to favor certain V and J genes.

Sequencing was carried out using thymocytes. The sequence was obtained from a boy under two years old with a congenital heart defect. The J gene is TRBJ2-3, the V gene TRBV5-1; 10 bases are a match to TRBD2. The chain's CDR3 is CASSFRSSGRGTDTQYF. The CDR3 bases are TGCGCCAGCAGCTTCCGGTCAAGCGGGAGGGGCACAGATACGCAGTATTTT.